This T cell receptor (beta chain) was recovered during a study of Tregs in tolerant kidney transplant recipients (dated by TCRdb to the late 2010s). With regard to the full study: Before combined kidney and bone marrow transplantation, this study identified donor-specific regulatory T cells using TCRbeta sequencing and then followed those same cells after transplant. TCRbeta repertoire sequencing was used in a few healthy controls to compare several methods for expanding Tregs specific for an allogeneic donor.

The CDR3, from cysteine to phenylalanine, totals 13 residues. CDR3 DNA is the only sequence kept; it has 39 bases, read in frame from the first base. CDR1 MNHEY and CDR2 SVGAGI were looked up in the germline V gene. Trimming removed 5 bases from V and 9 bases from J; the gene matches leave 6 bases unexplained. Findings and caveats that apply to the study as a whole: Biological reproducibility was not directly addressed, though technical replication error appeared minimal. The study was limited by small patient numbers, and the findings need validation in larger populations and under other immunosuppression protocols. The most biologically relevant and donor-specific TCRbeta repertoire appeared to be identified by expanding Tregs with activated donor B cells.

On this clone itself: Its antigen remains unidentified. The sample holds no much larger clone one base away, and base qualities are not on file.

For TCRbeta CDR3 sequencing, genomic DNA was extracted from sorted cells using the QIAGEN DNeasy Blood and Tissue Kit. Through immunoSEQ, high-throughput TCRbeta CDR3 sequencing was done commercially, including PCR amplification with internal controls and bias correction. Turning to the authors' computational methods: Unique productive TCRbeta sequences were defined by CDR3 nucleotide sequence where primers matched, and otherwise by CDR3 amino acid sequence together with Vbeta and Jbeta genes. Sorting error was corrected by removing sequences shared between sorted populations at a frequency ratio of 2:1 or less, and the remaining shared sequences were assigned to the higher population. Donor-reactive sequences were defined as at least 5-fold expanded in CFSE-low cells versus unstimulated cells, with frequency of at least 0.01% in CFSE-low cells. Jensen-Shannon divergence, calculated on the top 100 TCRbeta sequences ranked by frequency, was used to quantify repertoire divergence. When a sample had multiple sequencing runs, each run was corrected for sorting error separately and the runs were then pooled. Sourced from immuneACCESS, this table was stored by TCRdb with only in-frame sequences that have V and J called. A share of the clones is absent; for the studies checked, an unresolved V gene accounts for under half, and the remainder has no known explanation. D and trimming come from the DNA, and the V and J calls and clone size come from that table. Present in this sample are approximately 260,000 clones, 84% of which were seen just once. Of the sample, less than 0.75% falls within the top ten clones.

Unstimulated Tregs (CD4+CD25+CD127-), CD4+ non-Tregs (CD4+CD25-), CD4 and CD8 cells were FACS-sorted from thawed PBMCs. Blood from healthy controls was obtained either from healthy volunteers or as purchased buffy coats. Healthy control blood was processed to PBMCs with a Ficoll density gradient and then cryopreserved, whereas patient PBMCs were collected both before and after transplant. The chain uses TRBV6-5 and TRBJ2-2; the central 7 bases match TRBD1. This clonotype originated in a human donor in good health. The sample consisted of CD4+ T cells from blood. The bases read TGTGCCAGCAGTCTTAAAGGGGGCTGGGAGCTGTTTTTT. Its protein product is CASSLKGGWELFF.